These 23 T cell receptor beta chains were all obtained from the same sample, sequenced in a study of T cell responses to AZD1222 COVID-19 vaccine. Clones were read by immunoSEQ multiplex PCR, and TCRdb kept only the in-frame ones, dropping some. The sample lists 95,000 to 150,000 clones, approximately 90% occurring once. This specimen was peripheral blood, taken 28 days after the second AZD1222 dose. Receptors were obtained from an adult who received the AZD1222 COVID-19 vaccine.

This clone was observed a handful of times. This chain uses TRBV3-1 (or the pseudogene TRBV3-2) with TRBJ1-6; D unresolved. The germline V gene encodes CDR1 LGHDT and CDR2 YNNKEL (reference sequence). Between the trimmed V and J ends, which lost 1 base and 9 bases, there was a span of 13 bases. The CDR3 length is 15 residues. CDR3 residues: CASSQVSGRGSPLHF. The CDR3 DNA is TGTGCCAGCAGCCAAGTGTCAGGAAGAGGTTCACCCCTCCACTTT.

The J gene is TRBJ2-6, the V gene TRBV7-2; 7 bases map to TRBD1. The CDR3 spans 16 residues. Germline V gene data show CDR1 as SGHTA and CDR2 as FQGNSA. J lost 4 bases, V lost 4 bases, and 7 bases had no gene match. In nucleotides, the CDR3 is TGTGCCAGCAGCTGGGGACAGTCGGGCGGGGCCAACGTCCTGACTTTC. Translating gives CASSWGQSGGANVLTF. Filled out from reference TRBV7-2 and TRBJ2-6, the complete variable domain reads GAGVSQSPSNKVTEKGKDVELRCDPISGHTALYWYRQSLGQGLEFLIYFQGNSAPDKSGLPSDRFSAERTGGSVSTLTIQRTQQEDSAVYLCASSWGQSGGANVLTFGAGSRLTVL.

The rearrangement joins TRBV6-6 to TRBJ1-1; no firm D call. This CDR3 is 15 amino acids long. Between the trimmed V and J ends, which lost 0 bases and 1 base, there was a span of 9 bases. CDR1 is MNHNY and CDR2 is SVGAGI in the germline V gene (reference sequence). The CDR3 nucleotides are TGTGCCAGCAGTTACTCGATTCTGGGGAACACTGAAGCTTTCTTT. Its translation: CASSYSILGNTEAFF.

The CDR3 protein is CASSPQSNQPQHF. The CDR3 DNA reads TGTGCCAGCAGTCCCCAGAGCAATCAGCCCCAGCATTTT. The chain links TRBV2 to TRBJ1-5; no clear D. Germline V gene lookup returns CDR1 SNHLY and CDR2 FYNNEI. The CDR3 contains 13 residues. Trimming removed 5 bases from V and 1 base from J, with 6 bases in between.

The V and J genes are TRBV21-1 and TRBJ2-2; TRBD1 is the table's D call, not checked against the DNA. TRBV21-1 is marked as a pseudogene. This CDR3 is built from 16 residues. Written as DNA, the CDR3 is TGTGCCAGCAGCAAAGCCTACAGGGACCACACCGGGGAGCTGTTTTTT. This encodes CASSKAYRDHTGELFF.

This chain uses TRBV6-5 with TRBJ2-3; D is undetermined. CDR1 is MNHEY, CDR2 SVGAGI, per germline. The CDR3 has 13 residues. Trimming removed 8 bases from V and 0 bases from J, with 9 bases in between. Written as DNA, the CDR3 is TGTGCCAGCGGCAGATCTAGCACAGATACGCAGTATTTT. It specifies CASGRSSTDTQYF.

The chain carries TRBV19 and TRBJ1-2, with D hard to call. Germline V lookup: CDR1 LNHDA, CDR2 SQIVND (reference sequence). This CDR3 contains 12 residues. V lost 3 bases and J lost 6, with 8 bases in between. The DNA for the CDR3 is TGTGCCAGTAGTATTCGCCGGAATGGCTACACCTTC. This translates into CASSIRRNGYTF. The full variable domain, completed using reference TRBV19 and TRBJ1-2, is DGGITQSPKYLFRKEGQNVTLSCEQNLNHDAMYWYRQDPGQGLRLIYYSQIVNDFQKGDIAEGYSVSREKKESFPLTVTSAQKNPTAFYLCASSIRRNGYTFGSGTRLTVV.

The V and J genes are TRBV7-6 and TRBJ2-5; TRBD2 aligns across 10 bases. In germline, CDR1 is SGHVS, CDR2 FNYEAQ. The CDR3 is 17 residues long. The V and J ends lost 0 bases and 2 bases, in that order; junction bases with no gene match: 6. The CDR3 reads CASSLATAGGGQETQYF. CDR3 coding DNA: TGTGCCAGCAGCTTAGCGACAGCGGGGGGGGGACAAGAGACCCAGTACTTC.

The rearrangement links TRBV7-6 to TRBJ2-7; D is possibly TRBD1 (5 bases). CDR1 is SGHVS, CDR2 FNYEAQ, per germline. The CDR3 loop spans 13 amino acids. The ends were cut back, 4 bases at V and 0 bases at J, with 7 bases in the middle. CDR3 protein: CASSSRVSYEQYF. The CDR3 nucleotides are TGTGCCAGCAGCTCCAGGGTCTCCTACGAGCAGTACTTC.

The chain joins TRBV2 to TRBJ1-2, with D unclear. The CDR3 runs 12 residues. In germline, CDR1 is SNHLY, CDR2 FYNNEI. The germline V and J ends were trimmed by 6 bases and 4 bases, with 9 bases remaining between them. The CDR3: CASSLGLYGYTF. The CDR3 coding sequence is TGTGCCAGCAGCCTCGGACTCTATGGCTACACCTTC.

This clone turned up a few times. The chain has TRBV14 and TRBJ1-3; D is possibly TRBD1 (5 bases). Germline V gene data show CDR1 as SGHDN and CDR2 as FVKESK. The CDR3 runs to 17 residues. V lost 4 bases, J lost 4 bases, and 20 bases lay in between. The CDR3 sequence is CASSPCPRVVFGNTIYF. CDR3 nucleotides: TGTGCCAGCAGCCCCTGTCCCAGGGTTGTCTTCGGAAACACCATATATTTT.

The V call is TRBV9, the J call TRBJ1-3, with D possibly being TRBD1 (5 bases). CDR1 SGDLS and CDR2 YYNGEE come from the germline V gene. The length of the CDR3 is 14 residues. With 3 bases removed from V and 4 bases from J, the gap between germline ends came to 11 bases. The DNA for the CDR3 is TGTGCCAGCAGCGAGAGGGGTGCCGGAAACACCATATATTTT. Translating it yields CASSERGAGNTIYF.

V and J are TRBV5-4 and TRBJ2-3; 14 nucleotides match TRBD2. Unmatched junction bases numbered 6, after V lost 5 bases and J lost 1 base. From germline, CDR1 is SGHNT and CDR2 YYREEE (reference sequence). The CDR3 consists of 17 residues. The CDR3 nucleotides read TGTGCCAGCAGACCACCGGGACTAGCGGGAGGCACAGATACGCAGTATTTT. This codes for CASRPPGLAGGTDTQYF.

This clone is a singleton in its sample. The V call is TRBV5-1, the J call TRBJ2-7; D uncertain. The CDR3 consists of 11 residues. The germline CDR1 and CDR2 sequences are SGHRS and YFSETQ. Trimming stripped 2 bases from V and 6 bases from J, with 6 bases between. In DNA, the CDR3 is TGCGCCAGCAGCTTTGGGGTCGAGCAGTACTTC. It yields the protein CASSFGVEQYF.

V usage is TRBV12-3 or TRBV12-4 and J usage is TRBJ1-2; D uncertain. The CDR3 extends over 13 amino acids. The V end lost 6 bases, the J end lost 2 bases, and 10 bases lay between the germline ends. CDR3 coding DNA: TGTGCCAGCAGGATCAGTGGCAACTATGGCTACACCTTC. As protein: CASRISGNYGYTF.

A few counts support this clone. V and J are TRBV29-1 and TRBJ1-2; D is ambiguous. Germline V lookup: CDR1 SQVTM, CDR2 ANQGSEA. Trimming cost V 2 bases and J 6 bases, with 22 bases left between them. The CDR3 spans 16 residues. CDR3 DNA sequence: TGCAGCGTTGAAACACCAGGTGGACTGTGGAGTGATGGCTACACCTTC. Encoded protein: CSVETPGGLWSDGYTF.

This sequence joins TRBV27 and TRBJ2-7; a possible D gene is TRBD2 (5 bases). Trimming took 1 base from V and 0 from J, leaving 10 bases between them. In germline, CDR1 is MNHEY, CDR2 SMNVEV (reference sequence). The CDR3 covers 15 residues. The CDR3 protein is CASSLLATDSYEQYF. CDR3 nucleotide sequence: TGTGCCAGCAGTTTATTAGCGACGGACTCCTACGAGCAGTACTTC.

The J gene is TRBJ2-7, the V gene TRBV6-5; 7 nucleotides match TRBD1. Germline V gene sequence: CDR1 MNHEY, CDR2 SVGAGI. The junction had 6 bases not matched to a gene; V was cut back by 5 bases and J by 2 bases. The CDR3 is 14 residues long. DNA for the CDR3: TGTGCCAGCAGTCCTTCCGGGACAGCCTACGAGCAGTACTTC. Residues: CASSPSGTAYEQYF.

The chain is built from TRBV18 and TRBJ1-6, with TRBD1 matching 7 bases. Germline V CDR1 and CDR2: KGHSH, LQKENI. Unmatched junction bases numbered 4, after V lost 3 bases and J lost 8 bases. The CDR3 runs to 14 residues. CDR3 DNA: TGTGCCAGCTCACCGGGACAGCTCTATTCACCCCTCCACTTT. Translating it yields CASSPGQLYSPLHF.

The V call is TRBV10-1, the J call TRBJ1-2, with a tentative D call TRBD1 (5 bases). The V and J ends lost 10 bases and 5 bases respectively, with 17 bases between them. The CDR3 sequence is 13 residues long. Germline V CDR1 and CDR2: WNHNN, SYGVQD (reference sequence). The CDR3 DNA is TGCGCCATCGATGGGGGACGGATATATGGCTACACCTTC. Protein product: CAIDGGRIYGYTF.

This clone appeared a few times. The chain has TRBV5-1 and TRBJ2-1; unclear D gene. The CDR3 extends over 13 amino acids. Germline CDR1 is SGHRS and CDR2 is YFSETQ. Trimming left V 0 bases short and J 7 bases short, with 8 bases between. The CDR3 bases are TGCGCCAGCAGCTTGGGTCCAGGAAATGAGCAGTTCTTC. The encoded protein is CASSLGPGNEQFF.

The chain is built from TRBV11-2 and TRBJ2-7; 9 positions agree with TRBD1. The CDR3 is 15 amino acids. V lost 6 bases, J lost 0 bases, and 6 bases stayed unmatched. Germline V CDR1 and CDR2: SGHAT, FQNNGV. CDR3 protein: CASSPGQGSSYEQYF. CDR3 sequence (DNA): TGTGCCAGCAGTCCGGGACAGGGAAGCTCCTACGAGCAGTACTTC.

The V and J genes are TRBV5-5 and TRBJ1-2; TRBD1 agrees at 8 bases. Trimming at V came to 4 bases and at J to 8 bases, leaving 7 bases not matched to a gene. CDR1 is SGHKS and CDR2 is YYEKEE in the germline V gene (reference sequence). The CDR3 sequence is 13 residues long. The chain's CDR3 is CASSAPGTGGYTF. CDR3 bases: TGTGCCAGCAGCGCCCCCGGGACAGGAGGCTACACCTTC.